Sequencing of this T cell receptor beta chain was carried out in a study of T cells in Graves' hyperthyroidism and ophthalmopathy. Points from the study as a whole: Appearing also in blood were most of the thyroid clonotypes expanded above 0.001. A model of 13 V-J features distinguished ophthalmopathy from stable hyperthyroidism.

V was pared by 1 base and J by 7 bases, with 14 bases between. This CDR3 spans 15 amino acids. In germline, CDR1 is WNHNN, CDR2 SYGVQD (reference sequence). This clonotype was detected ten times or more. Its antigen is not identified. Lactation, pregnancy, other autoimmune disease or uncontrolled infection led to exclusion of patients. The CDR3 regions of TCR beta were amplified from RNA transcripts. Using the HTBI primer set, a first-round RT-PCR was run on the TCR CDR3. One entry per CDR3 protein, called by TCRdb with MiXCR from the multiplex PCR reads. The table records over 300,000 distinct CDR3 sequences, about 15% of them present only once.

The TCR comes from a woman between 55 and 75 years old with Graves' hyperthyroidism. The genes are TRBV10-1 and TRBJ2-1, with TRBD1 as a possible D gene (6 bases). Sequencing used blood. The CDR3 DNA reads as TGCGCCAGCAGTGAGTACAGGGTCGTTCGGAATGAGCAGTTCTTC. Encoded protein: CASSEYRVVRNEQFF.